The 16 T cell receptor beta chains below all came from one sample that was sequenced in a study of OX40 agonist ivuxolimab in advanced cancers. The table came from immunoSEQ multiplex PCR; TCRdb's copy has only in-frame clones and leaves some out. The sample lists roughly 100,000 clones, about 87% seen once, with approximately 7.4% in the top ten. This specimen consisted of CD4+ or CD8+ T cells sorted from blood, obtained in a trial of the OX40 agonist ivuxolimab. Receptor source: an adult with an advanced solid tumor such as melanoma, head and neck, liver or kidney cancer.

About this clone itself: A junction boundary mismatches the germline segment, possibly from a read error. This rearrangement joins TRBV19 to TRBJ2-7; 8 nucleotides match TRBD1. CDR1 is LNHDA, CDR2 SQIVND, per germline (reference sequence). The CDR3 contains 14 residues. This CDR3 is CASSEQGGYYEQHF. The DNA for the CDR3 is TGTGCCAGTAGTGAACAGGGGGGATACTACGAGCAGCACTTC.

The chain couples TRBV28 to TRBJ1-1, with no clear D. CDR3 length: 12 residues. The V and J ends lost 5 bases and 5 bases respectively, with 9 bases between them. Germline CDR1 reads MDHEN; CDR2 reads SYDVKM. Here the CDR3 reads CASSPRRTEAFF. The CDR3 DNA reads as TGTGCCAGCAGTCCCCGACGGACTGAAGCTTTCTTT.

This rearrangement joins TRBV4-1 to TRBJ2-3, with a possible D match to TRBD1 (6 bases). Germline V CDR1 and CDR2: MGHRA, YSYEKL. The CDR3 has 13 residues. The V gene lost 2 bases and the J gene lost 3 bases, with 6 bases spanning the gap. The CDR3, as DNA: TGCGCCAGCAGCCAACAGGGGACAGATACGCAGTATTTT. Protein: CASSQQGTDTQYF.

The CDR3 region has the DNA TGTGCCAGCAGTTTAGGACAGATTAATCAGCCCCAGCATTTT. It yields the protein CASSLGQINQPQHF. The chain links TRBV27 to TRBJ1-5; TRBD1 is a possible D gene (6 bases). The CDR3 is 14 amino acids. CDR1 is MNHEY and CDR2 is SMNVEV in the germline V gene (reference sequence). V dropped 2 bases and J dropped 4 bases, with 9 bases sitting between them.

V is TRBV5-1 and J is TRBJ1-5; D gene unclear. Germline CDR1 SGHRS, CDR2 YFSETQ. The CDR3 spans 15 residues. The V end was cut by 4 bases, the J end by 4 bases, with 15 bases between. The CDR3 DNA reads TGCGCCAGCAGCCCTATAGGAGGGAGGAATCAGCCCCAGCATTTT. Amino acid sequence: CASSPIGGRNQPQHF.

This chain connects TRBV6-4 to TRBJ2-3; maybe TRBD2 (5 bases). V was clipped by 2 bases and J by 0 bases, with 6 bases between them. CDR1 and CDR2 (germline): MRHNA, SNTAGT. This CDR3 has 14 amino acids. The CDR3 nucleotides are TGTGCCAGCAGTGACGACTATAGCACAGATACGCAGTATTTT. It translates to CASSDDYSTDTQYF.

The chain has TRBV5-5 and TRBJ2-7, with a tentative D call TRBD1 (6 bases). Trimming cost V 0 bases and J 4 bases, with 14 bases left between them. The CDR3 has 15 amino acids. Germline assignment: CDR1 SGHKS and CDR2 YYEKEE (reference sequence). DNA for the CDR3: TGTGCCAGCAGCTTGGGTCTAGGGGGTTCTTACGAGCAGTACTTC. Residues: CASSLGLGGSYEQYF.

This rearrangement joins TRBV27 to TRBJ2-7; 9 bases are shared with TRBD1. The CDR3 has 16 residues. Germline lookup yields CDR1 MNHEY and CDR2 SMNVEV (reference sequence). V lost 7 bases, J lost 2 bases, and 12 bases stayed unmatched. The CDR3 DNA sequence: TGTGCCAGCAAACAGTCCGGGACAGGGAGGACCTACGAGCAGTACTTC. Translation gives CASKQSGTGRTYEQYF.

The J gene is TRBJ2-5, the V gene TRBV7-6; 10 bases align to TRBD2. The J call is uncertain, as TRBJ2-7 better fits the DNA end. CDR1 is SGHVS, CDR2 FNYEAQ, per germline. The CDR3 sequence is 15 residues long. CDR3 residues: CASSLGLAGAYEQYF. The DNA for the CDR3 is TGTGCCAGCAGCTTAGGTCTAGCGGGGGCCTACGAGCAGTACTTC.

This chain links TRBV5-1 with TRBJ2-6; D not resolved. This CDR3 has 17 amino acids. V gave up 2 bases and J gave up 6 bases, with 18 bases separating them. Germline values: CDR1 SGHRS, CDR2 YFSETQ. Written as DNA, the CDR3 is TGCGCCAGCAGCTTATTGGGCATGTCGGTTGAGGCCAACGTCCTGACTTTC. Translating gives CASSLLGMSVEANVLTF.

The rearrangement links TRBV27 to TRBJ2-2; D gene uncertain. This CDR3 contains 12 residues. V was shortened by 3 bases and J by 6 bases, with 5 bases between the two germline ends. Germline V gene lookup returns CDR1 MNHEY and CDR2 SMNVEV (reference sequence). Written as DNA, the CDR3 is TGTGCCAGCAGTTTTTCCGCCGGGGAGCTGTTTTTT. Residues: CASSFSAGELFF.

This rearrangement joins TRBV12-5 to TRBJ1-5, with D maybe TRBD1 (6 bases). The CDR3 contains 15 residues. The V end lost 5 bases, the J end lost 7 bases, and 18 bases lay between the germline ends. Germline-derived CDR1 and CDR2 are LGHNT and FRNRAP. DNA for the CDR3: TGTGCTAGTGGTCCCTCGAGGGGGTTAGGGCAGCCCCAGCATTTT. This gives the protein CASGPSRGLGQPQHF.

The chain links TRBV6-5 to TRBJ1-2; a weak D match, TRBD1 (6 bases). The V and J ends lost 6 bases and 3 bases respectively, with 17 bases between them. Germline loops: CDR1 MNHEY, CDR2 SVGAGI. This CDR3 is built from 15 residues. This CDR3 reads CASRSAPDRDYGYTF. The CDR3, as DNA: TGTGCCAGCAGGTCGGCTCCGGACAGAGACTATGGCTACACCTTC.

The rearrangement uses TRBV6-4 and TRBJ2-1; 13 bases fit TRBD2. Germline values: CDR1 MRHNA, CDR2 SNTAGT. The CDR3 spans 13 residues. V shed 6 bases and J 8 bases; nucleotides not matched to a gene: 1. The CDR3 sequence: CASRLAGGYEQFF. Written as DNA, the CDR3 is TGTGCCAGCAGACTAGCGGGAGGGTATGAGCAGTTCTTC.

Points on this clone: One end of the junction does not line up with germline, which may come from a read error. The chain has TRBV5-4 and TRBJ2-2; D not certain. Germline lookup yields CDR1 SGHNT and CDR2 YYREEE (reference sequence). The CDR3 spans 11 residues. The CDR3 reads CAQGGTGELFF. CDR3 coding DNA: TGCGCCCAAGGCGGCACCGGGGAGCTGTTTTTT.

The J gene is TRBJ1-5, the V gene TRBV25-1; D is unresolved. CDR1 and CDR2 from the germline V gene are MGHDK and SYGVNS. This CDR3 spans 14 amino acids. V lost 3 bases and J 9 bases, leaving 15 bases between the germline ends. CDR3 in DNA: TGTGCCAGCAGTGACGGGCAGTCCATGAGGCCCCAGCATTTT. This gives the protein CASSDGQSMRPQHF.